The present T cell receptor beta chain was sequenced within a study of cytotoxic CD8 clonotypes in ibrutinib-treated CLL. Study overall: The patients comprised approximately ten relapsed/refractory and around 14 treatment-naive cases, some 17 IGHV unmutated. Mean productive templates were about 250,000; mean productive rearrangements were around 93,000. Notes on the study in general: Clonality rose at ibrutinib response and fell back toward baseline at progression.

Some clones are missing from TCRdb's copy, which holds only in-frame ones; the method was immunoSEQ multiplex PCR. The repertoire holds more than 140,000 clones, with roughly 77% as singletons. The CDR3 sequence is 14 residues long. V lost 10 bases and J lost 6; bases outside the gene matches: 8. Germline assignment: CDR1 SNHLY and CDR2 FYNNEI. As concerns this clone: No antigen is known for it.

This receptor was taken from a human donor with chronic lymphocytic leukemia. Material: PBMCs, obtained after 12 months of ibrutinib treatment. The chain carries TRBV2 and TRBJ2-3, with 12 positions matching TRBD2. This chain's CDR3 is CATALGLAGDTQYF. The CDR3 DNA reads TGTGCCACCGCACTGGGACTAGCGGGTGATACGCAGTATTTT.